These T cell receptor beta chains were read from a single sample in a study of blood T cell repertoires in COVID-19. This table comes from immunoSEQ multiplex PCR, and its TCRdb copy is limited to in-frame clones, with some not included. The sample has approximately 180,000 clones, 80% to 90% seen once. Sequencing used peripheral blood. The receptor source for this set is a human donor with active or convalescent COVID-19. The donor label of this sample is uncertain. The CDR3 runs from the conserved cysteine through the conserved F or W. A D gene is named only where the DNA matches it firmly. The size field is filled for only some rows; it gives once, few, many or a size class.

TRBJ2-5 | - | - | TRBV5-1 | TGCGCCAGCAGCTTGGCTGGCGGTGCCCTTCAAGAGACCCAGTACTTC | CASSLAGGALQETQYF
TRBJ2-7 | - | - | TRBV4-2 | TGTGCCAGCAGCCAAGGGACTGACTACGAGCAGTACTTC | CASSQGTDYEQYF
TRBJ1-5 | - | - | TRBV7-2 | TGTGCCAGCAGAGGGGGTAGCAATCAGCCCCAGCATTTT | CASRGGSNQPQHF
TRBJ1-6 | - | TRBD1 | TRBV7-2 | TGTGCCAGCAGCGGCACAGGGGGCATCGGTTCACCCCTCCACTTT | CASSGTGGIGSPLHF
TRBJ2-1 | once | - | TRBV7-9 | TGTGCCAGCGACTCACGCAATGAGCAGTTCTTC | CASDSRNEQFF
TRBJ2-2 | once | TRBD2 | TRBV25-1 | TGTGCCAGCAGTGCTGCGGGGGGGCCCGGGGAGCTGTTTTTT | CASSAAGGPGELFF
TRBJ2-7 | - | - | TRBV5-1 | TGCGCCAGCTCAAGCGCAGGGTACCACGAGCAGTACTTC | CASSSAGYHEQYF
TRBJ2-5 | once | TRBD2 | TRBV9 | TGTGCCAGCAGCGATACCAGCGGGAGCTGGGAGACCCAGTACTTC | CASSDTSGSWETQYF
TRBJ2-7 | - | TRBD1 | TRBV5-1 | TGCGCCAGCAGCCCGGCCGGGACAGGGATCGAAGAGCAGTACTTC | CASSPAGTGIEEQYF
TRBJ2-1 | once | TRBD2 | TRBV7-2 | TGTGCCATCCAAGGGGCGGGGGGTGTTTACAATGAGCAGTTCTTC | CAIQGAGGVYNEQFF
TRBJ2-7 | - | TRBD2 | TRBV28 | TGTGCCAGCAGTCTATCCCCCCCCTTAAGCGGGAGATACCACGAGCAGTACTTC | CASSLSPPLSGRYHEQYF
TRBJ1-2 | - | - | TRBV6-5 | TGTGCCAGCAGACAGCCTAACTATGGCTACACCTTC | CASRQPNYGYTF
TRBJ2-5 | - | TRBD2 | TRBV2 | TGTGCCAGCAGCGTTAAGACTAGCGGGGCCGGGGCCCAGTACTTC | CASSVKTSGAGAQYF
TRBJ2-7 | few | - | TRBV7-9 | TGTGCCAGCAGCTTAGCGAGGACACCAACTCCCTACGAGCAGTACTTC | CASSLARTPTPYEQYF
TRBJ2-7 | - | - | TRBV4-2 | TGTGCCAGCAGCCAATTCGATTCTCCCTCCAGCGAGCAGTACTTC | CASSQFDSPSSEQYF
TRBJ2-2 | - | - | TRBV5-6 | TGTGCCAGCAGCCGCCGCGGACTAAACACCGGGGAGCTGTTTTTT | CASSRRGLNTGELFF
TRBJ2-1 | - | TRBD2 | TRBV5-8 | TGTGCCAGCAGCCCCCTAGCGGGCTTCAATGAGCAGTTCTTC | CASSPLAGFNEQFF
TRBJ2-7 | - | TRBD1 | TRBV6-6 | TGTGCCAGCAGTCGACAGGGTCAGTCCTACGAGCAGTACTTC | CASSRQGQSYEQYF
TRBJ1-2 | - | - | TRBV18 | TGTGCCAGCTCACCACTAACTAGGACGGGAGGCTATGGCTACACCTTC | CASSPLTRTGGYGYTF
TRBJ2-7 | - | TRBD1 | TRBV2 | TGTGCCAGCAGTCCGGGACAGGGGGCCTACGAGCAGTACTTC | CASSPGQGAYEQYF
TRBJ2-3 | - | TRBD2 | TRBV4-3 | TGCGCCAGCAGCCAAGATCCCCTGTCTAGCGGGGGATGGGATACGCAGTATTTT | CASSQDPLSSGGWDTQYF
TRBJ2-7 | - | - | TRBV29-1 | TGCAGCGTTTCATTTGGAGGGGGCCCTTCTTCCTACGAGCAGTACTTC | CSVSFGGGPSSYEQYF
TRBJ2-4 | once | TRBD2 | TRBV5-1 | TGCGCCAGCAGCTTGGGAACACTAGCGGGAGGAGGAAAATACATTCAGTACTTC | CASSLGTLAGGGKYIQYF